This TCR beta chain was captured by sequencing in a study of blood T cell repertoires in COVID-19. At the level of the study: T cells, B-cell-depleted T cells, or PBMCs provided the cDNA or gDNA that served as material.

The V and J ends lost 1 base and 7 bases, in that order; junction bases with no gene match: 6. The CDR3 has 15 residues. Per germline, CDR1 SGHTA and CDR2 FQGNSA. In the original analysis: Reference gene primer amplification in the assay estimated nucleated cell counts. TCRdb's copy holds only in-frame clones and misses some; the assay was immunoSEQ multiplex PCR. V and J calls and clone size come straight from that table; D and trimming were deduced from the DNA. Among fewer than 120,000 clones listed, nearly 80% were seen once. The receptor comes from a woman older than 75 with active or convalescent COVID-19. The rearrangement uses TRBV7-2 and TRBJ1-2; 10 nucleotides agree with TRBD1. The sequenced sample consisted of peripheral blood. The DNA for the CDR3 is TGTGCCAGCAGCTTAGTCGGACAGGGGGAATCTGGCTACACCTTC. Translated, it gives CASSLVGQGESGYTF.